This TCR beta chain appears in the sequencing data of a study of memory CD4+ T cells and cytomegalovirus serostatus. Across the whole study: Healthy Belgian adult donors included about 10 CMV-positive and 24 CMV-negative people.

Methods used by the authors: After removing out-of-frame reads, approximately 2.2 million distinct TCRbeta sequences remained. Measured with immunoSEQ multiplex PCR; TCRdb has only the in-frame clones, and not every one. The V and J calls and the clone size are those of that table, but D and trimming were determined from the DNA. Among over 45,000 clones listed, roughly 80% were seen once. CDR3 size: 15 residues. V gave up 4 bases and J gave up 4 bases; unmatched junction bases: 9. CDR1 and CDR2 (germline): MDHEN, SYDVKM. As concerns this clone: Antigen specificity is unknown.

Single viable CD3+CD4+CD8-CD45RO+ cells were sorted as the memory CD4+ T cells. Study-level findings and limits: Of under 200 reported CMV TCRbeta sequences, about 70 were found in memory CD4+ repertoires. The CMV-associated TCR signature appears largely within the CD4+ memory repertoire.

The chain joins TRBV28 to TRBJ1-2; 7 nucleotides match TRBD1. The receptor's source is an adult in good health and CMV-seronegative. The material sequenced was memory CD4+ T cells from blood. CDR3 sequence reads: CASSSYRGAGYGYTF. As DNA, the CDR3 is TGTGCCAGCAGTTCTTACAGGGGCGCGGGCTATGGCTACACCTTC.